The source of this T cell receptor beta chain is a study of T cells in Graves' hyperthyroidism and ophthalmopathy (dated by TCRdb to about 2019). Study-level background: Peripheral blood was sampled at the time of initial diagnosis, prior to any treatment. The paper describes TCR Vbeta CDR3 sequencing of more than 120 peripheral blood samples, made up of 43 ophthalmopathy patients, roughly 72 hyperthyroidism patients and roughly 17 progressor patients. In addition, the study compared T-cell repertoires in thyroid tissue and in blood from several Graves' hyperthyroidism patients. After blood sampling, hyperthyroidism patients were treated with methimazole at a starting dose of 30 mg daily, and ophthalmopathy patients were treated with high-dose intravenous methylprednisolone. TCR V-J signatures able to tell the groups apart were searched for in a discovery cohort of 95 to 100 patients, of whom 40 to 45 had Graves' ophthalmopathy and 57 had stable Graves' hyperthyroidism. Prospective prediction of ophthalmopathy was tested in an independent validation cohort of fewer than 20 hyperthyroidism patients and approximately 17 patients who later progressed to ophthalmopathy. The 100 discovery patients were divided at random into training and test sets in a 7:3 ratio.

What the work shows at the level of the full study, not this receptor alone: In cross-validation, a model built on a 13 V-J signature told ophthalmopathy apart from stable hyperthyroidism with approximately 90% sensitivity and about 81% specificity, and in testing the same model reached 80%/75%. Most expanded thyroid clonotypes (frequency above 0.001) were also detected in blood, suggesting blood repertoires may reflect thyroid immune responses. No statistical method was used to fix the sample size in advance, and group allocation was not hidden from the investigators. During validation, the model predicted progression to ophthalmopathy a median of about 5.9 months ahead of onset, with almost 71% sensitivity and 72% to 85% specificity.

Points on this clonotype: It lacks a known antigen. This clone may be a read error of a much larger clone one base away. The conserved closing phenylalanine or tryptophan is absent in this CDR3, likely reflecting a read error.

The TCR beta CDR3 regions were amplified from RNA transcripts. The TCR CDR3 was subjected to a first round of RT-PCR using the HTBI primer set and the Qiagen OneStep RT-PCR kit. The libraries were constructed in a second round of multiplex PCR and then size-selected and purified. Paired-end sequencing of the libraries was performed with 100 bp reads on an Illumina HiSeq2000. Concerning the study's data processing: SOAPnuke was used to process the raw data, removing reads that contained adapters or uncalled bases, had a mean Phred below 15, or lacked an exact match to the constant primer or identifier. COPE v1.2.5 was used to merge high-quality paired reads, and clonotypes were defined as unique nucleotide sequences. MiTCR v1.1 was used to align the clonotypes against IMGT TRBV, TRBD and TRBJ reference segments. Only V-J combinations with frequency above 0.0001, covering about 99% of repertoires, were analysed. A TCS score was defined as the ratio between F50 (clonal expansion) and ExV (chaos), using BLOSUM62-based TCRdist between CDR3 peptides within each V-J. Welch's t-statistics and random forest reduced some 510 V-J features to 13, which were used in a naive Bayes classifier (R e1071). Through fastp at Q25 and MiXCR, TCRdb rebuilt clones from the public reads, retaining in-frame beta chains. Rows with a matching CDR3 protein are joined into one entry that keeps the most common DNA and genes. These V and J calls derive from TCRdb rather than the authors' analysis. For this sample there are hundreds of thousands of distinct CDR3 sequences; roughly 15% appear just once. Of the sample, around 4% is held by the ten largest clones.

A patient counted as having stable Graves' hyperthyroidism if no progression to ophthalmopathy occurred over 18 months of follow-up. The hyperthyroidism patients were between 18 and 65 years old and newly diagnosed, with a disease duration of less than 2 months. Patients with uncontrolled infections, other autoimmune diseases, pregnancy or lactation were excluded. Diagnoses relied on clinical symptoms, serum thyroxine and TRAb, thyroid ultrasound and orbital computed tomography. PBMCs were isolated from about 9.1 ml of fresh peripheral blood by Ficoll-Paque density gradient centrifugation. Total RNA was extracted with Trizol reagent, and quality was checked on an Agilent 2100 Bioanalyzer. The germline V and J ends show losses of 6 bases and 3 bases respectively, and no gene match explains 7 bases of the junction. CDR1 is given as MNHEY and CDR2 as SMNVEV, both from the germline V gene (reference sequence). The CDR3 sequence runs 14 residues, both termini included. The CDR3 DNA has 42 bases and is translated from base 1.

The material sequenced was blood. The clonotype was recovered from a woman aged 25 to 39 with Graves' hyperthyroidism. The chain joins TRBV27 to TRBJ2-5; the central 7 bases match TRBD2. The CDR3 region: CASRPSGAEETQYL. The DNA sequence is given as TGTGCCAGCAGGCCTAGCGGAGCTGAAGAGACCCAGTACCTC.